This T cell receptor beta chain was profiled in a study of cytomegalovirus exposure and HLA in healthy donors. The CDR3 contains 14 residues. V shed 7 bases and J 4 bases; nucleotides not matched to a gene: 9. Looked up from germline, CDR1 is MGHDK and CDR2 is SYGVNS. Both 60 Vbeta primers and 13 Jbeta primers went into the PCR. Profiled with immunoSEQ multiplex PCR; TCRdb holds only in-frame clones, not every one. The table includes around 110,000 clones, roughly three quarters detected once. The rearrangement uses TRBV25-1 and TRBJ1-2; TRBD1 agrees at 7 bases. This receptor was taken from a man aged 25-45 years in good health and CMV-seropositive. The material sequenced was PBMCs. DNA of the CDR3: TGTGCCAGCAATACTGGACAGGCCATCTATGGCTACACCTTC. It codes for CASNTGQAIYGYTF.